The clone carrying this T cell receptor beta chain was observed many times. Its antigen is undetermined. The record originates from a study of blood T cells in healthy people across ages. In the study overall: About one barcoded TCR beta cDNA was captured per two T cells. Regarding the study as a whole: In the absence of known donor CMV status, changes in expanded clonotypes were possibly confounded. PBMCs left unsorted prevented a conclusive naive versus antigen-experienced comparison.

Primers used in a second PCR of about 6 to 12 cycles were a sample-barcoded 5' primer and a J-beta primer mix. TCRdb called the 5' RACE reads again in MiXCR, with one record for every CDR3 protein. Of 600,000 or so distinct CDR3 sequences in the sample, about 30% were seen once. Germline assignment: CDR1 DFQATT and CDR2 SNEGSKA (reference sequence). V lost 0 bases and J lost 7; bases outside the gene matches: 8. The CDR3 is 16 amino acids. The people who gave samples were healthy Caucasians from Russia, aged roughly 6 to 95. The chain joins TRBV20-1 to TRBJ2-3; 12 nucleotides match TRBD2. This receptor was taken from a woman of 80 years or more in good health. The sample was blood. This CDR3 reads CSARDRLAGVVNTQYF. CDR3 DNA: TGCAGTGCTAGAGACCGACTAGCGGGGGTTGTGAATACGCAGTATTTT.